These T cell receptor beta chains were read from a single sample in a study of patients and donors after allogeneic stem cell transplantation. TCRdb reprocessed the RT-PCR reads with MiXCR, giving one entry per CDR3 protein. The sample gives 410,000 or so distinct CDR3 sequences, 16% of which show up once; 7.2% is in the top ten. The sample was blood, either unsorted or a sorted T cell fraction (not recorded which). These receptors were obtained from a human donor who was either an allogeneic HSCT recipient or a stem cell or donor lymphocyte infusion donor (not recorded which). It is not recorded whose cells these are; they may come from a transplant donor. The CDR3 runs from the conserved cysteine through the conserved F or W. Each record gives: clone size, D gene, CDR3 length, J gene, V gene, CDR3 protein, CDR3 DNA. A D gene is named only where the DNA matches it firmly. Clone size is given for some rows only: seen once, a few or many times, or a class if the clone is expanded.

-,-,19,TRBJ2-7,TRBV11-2,CASSPQRGAGQGLSYEQYF,TGTGCCAGCAGCCCCCAGAGGGGTGCGGGACAAGGGCTATCCTACGAGCAGTACTTC
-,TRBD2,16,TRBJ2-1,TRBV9,CASSVVSGAAYNEQFF,TGTGCCAGCAGCGTAGTTAGCGGGGCCGCCTACAATGAGCAGTTCTTC
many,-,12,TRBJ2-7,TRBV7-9,CASTGRSYEQYF,TGTGCCTCAACGGGACGGAGCTACGAGCAGTACTTC
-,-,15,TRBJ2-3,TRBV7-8,CASSPKQTDTDTQYF,TGTGCCAGCAGTCCTAAACAGACAGACACAGATACGCAGTATTTT
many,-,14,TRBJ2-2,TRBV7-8,CASSLVLNTGELFF,TGTGCCAGCAGCTTAGTCCTAAACACCGGGGAGCTGTTTTTT
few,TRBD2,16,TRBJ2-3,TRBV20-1,CSARDPPGLVADTQYF,TGCAGTGCTAGAGACCCTCCGGGACTAGTGGCAGATACGCAGTATTTT
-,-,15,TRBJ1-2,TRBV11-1,CANSLTTGLRYGYTF,TGTGCCAACAGCTTGACTACAGGGTTGCGCTATGGCTACACCTTC
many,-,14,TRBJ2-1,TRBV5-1,CASSEAGTWDEQFF,TGCGCCAGCAGCGAGGCCGGGACGTGGGATGAGCAGTTCTTC
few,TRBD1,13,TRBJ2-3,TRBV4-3,CASSQRTTGGTYF,TGCGCCAGCAGCCAAAGGACGACAGGGGGCACGTATTTT
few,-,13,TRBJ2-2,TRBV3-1,CASSQDLGGELFF,TGTGCCAGCAGCCAAGATCTTGGCGGGGAGCTGTTTTTT
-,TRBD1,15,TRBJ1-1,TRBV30,CAWRWAGTGSTEAFF,TGTGCCTGGAGGTGGGCCGGGACAGGGAGCACTGAAGCTTTCTTT
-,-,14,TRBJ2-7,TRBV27,CASSLGGLMAEQYF,TGTGCCAGCAGTTTAGGGGGGCTGATGGCCGAGCAGTACTTC
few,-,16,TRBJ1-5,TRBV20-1,CSASRRSIYSNQPQHF,TGCAGTGCTAGTAGGCGCAGTATCTATAGCAATCAGCCCCAGCATTTT
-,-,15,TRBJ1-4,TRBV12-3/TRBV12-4,CASSFEGSGNEKLFF,TGTGCCAGCAGTTTTGAGGGAAGTGGTAATGAAAAACTGTTTTTT